This T cell receptor (beta chain) was recorded in a study of cytomegalovirus exposure and HLA in healthy donors. Study results and limitations: Most of the TCR beta V segments (in an earlier analysis) were productive either about 87% or about 30% of the time.

The PCR made use of 60 Vbeta and 13 Jbeta primers. Assay: immunoSEQ multiplex PCR; the TCRdb copy retains only in-frame clones and omits some. The table shows 60,000 to 70,000 clones, with approximately 72% occurring only once. A note on this clone: Its target is unknown.

CDR1 and CDR2 (germline): ENHRY, SYGVKD. The length of the CDR3 is 14 residues. The V and J ends lost 3 bases and 5 bases, in that order; junction bases with no gene match: 4. The TCR originated in a woman younger than 45 in good health and CMV-seronegative. Sample: PBMCs. This chain connects TRBV10-3 to TRBJ1-2; 9 nucleotides match TRBD1. As DNA, the CDR3 is TGTGCCATCAGTGAACAGGGGGCATATTATGGCTACACCTTC. Translating it yields CAISEQGAYYGYTF.